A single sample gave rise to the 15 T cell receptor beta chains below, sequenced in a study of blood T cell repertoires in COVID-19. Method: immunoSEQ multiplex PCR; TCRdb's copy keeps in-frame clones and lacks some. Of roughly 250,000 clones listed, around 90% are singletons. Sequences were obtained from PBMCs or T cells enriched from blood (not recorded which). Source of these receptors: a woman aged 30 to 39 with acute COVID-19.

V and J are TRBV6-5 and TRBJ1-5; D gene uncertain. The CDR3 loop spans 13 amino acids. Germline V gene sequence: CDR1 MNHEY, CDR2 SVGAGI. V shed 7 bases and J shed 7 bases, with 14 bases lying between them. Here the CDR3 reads CASNRPAGQPQHF. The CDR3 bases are TGTGCCAGCAACCGACCGGCGGGACAGCCCCAGCATTTT.

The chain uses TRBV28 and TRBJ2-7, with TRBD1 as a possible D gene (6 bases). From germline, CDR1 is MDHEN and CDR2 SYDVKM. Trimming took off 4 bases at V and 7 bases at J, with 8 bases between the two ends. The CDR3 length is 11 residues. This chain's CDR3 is CASSSRGEQYF. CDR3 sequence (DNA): TGTGCCAGCAGTTCCAGGGGTGAGCAGTACTTC.

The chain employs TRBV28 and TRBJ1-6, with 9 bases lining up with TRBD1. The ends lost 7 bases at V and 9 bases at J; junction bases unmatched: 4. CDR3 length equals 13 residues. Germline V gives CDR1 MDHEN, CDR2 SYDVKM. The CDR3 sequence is CASKGQGVSPLHF. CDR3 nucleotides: TGTGCCAGCAAGGGACAGGGCGTTTCACCCCTCCACTTT.

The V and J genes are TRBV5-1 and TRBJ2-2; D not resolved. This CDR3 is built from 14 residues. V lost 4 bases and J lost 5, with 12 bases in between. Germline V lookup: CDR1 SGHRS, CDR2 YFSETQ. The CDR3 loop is CASSPSRTTGELFF. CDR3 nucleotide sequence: TGCGCCAGCAGCCCGTCACGTACAACCGGGGAGCTGTTTTTT.

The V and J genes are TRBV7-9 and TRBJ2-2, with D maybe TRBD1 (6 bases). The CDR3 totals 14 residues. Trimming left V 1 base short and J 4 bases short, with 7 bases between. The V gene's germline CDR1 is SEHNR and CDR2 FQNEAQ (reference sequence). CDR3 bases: TGTGCCAGCAGCTTAGGGACAGCCACCGGGGAGCTGTTTTTT. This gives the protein CASSLGTATGELFF.

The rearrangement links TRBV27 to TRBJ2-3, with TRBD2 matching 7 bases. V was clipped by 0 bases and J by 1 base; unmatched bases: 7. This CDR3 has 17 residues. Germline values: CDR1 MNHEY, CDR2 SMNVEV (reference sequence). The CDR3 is CASSLSLAGVGTDTQYF. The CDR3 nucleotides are TGTGCCAGCAGTTTATCCCTCGCGGGAGTTGGCACAGATACGCAGTATTTT.

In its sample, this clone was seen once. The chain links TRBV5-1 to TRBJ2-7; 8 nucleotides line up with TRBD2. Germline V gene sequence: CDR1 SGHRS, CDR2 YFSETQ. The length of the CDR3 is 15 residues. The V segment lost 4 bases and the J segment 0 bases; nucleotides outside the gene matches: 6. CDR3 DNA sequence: TGCGCCAGCAGCCCCGGGGGGGGAGGCTCCTACGAGCAGTACTTC. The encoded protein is CASSPGGGGSYEQYF.

In DNA form, the CDR3 reads TGTGCCACCAGCAGAGATAACCTCCCTTTGGCCACTGAAGCTTTCTTT. This sequence encodes CATSRDNLPLATEAFF. This sequence joins TRBV15 and TRBJ1-1; no firm D call. The CDR3 is 16 residues long. Germline V gives CDR1 LNHNV, CDR2 YYDKDF (reference sequence). The germline V and J ends were trimmed by 0 bases and 4 bases, with 15 bases remaining between them.

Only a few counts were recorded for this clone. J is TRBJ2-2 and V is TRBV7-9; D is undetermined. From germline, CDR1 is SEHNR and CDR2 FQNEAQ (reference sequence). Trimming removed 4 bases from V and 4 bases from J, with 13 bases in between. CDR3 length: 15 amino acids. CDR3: CASSSTVTFTGELFF. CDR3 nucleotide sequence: TGTGCCAGCAGCTCCACAGTTACGTTCACCGGGGAGCTGTTTTTT.

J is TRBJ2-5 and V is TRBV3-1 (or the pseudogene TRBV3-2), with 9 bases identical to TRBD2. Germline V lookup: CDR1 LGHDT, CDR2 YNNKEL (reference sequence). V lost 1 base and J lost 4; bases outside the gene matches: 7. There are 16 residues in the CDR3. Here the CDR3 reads CASSQVRAGGRETQYF. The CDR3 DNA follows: TGTGCCAGCAGCCAAGTAAGAGCGGGAGGCCGAGAGACCCAGTACTTC.

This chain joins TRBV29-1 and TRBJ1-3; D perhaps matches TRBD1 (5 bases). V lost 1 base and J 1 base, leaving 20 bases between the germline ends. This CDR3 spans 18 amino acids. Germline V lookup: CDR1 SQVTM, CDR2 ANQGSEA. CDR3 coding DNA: TGCAGCGTTGAAGGGGCAGGGTCCTCCCTGTTATCTGGAAACACCATATATTTT. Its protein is CSVEGAGSSLLSGNTIYF.

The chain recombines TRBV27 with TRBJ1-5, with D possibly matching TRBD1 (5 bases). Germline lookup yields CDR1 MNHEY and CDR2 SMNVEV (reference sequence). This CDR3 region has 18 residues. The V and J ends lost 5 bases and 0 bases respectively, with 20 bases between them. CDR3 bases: TGTGCCAGCAGTCCCTTAAGAGATCGGGGGTATAGCAATCAGCCCCAGCATTTT. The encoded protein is CASSPLRDRGYSNQPQHF.

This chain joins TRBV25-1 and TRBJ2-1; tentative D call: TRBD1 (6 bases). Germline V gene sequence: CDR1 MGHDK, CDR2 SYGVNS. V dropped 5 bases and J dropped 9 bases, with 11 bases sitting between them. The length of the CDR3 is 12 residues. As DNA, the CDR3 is TGTGCCAGCAGTCTAGGGGGAGTTGAGCAGTTCTTC. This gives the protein CASSLGGVEQFF.

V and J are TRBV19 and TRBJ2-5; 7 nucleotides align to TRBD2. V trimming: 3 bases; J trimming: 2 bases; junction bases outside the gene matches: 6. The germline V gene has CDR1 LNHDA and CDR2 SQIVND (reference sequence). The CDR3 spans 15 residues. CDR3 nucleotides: TGTGCCAGTAGTATTGTGGGACTACGACAAGAGACCCAGTACTTC. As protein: CASSIVGLRQETQYF.

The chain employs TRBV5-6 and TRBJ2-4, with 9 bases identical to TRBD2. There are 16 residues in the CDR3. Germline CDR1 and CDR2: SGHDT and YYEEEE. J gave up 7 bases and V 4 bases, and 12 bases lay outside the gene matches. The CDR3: CASSHSGGPTTNIQYF. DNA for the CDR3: TGTGCCAGCAGCCATAGCGGGGGACCCACCACGAACATTCAGTACTTC.